This TCR beta chain derives from a study of cytomegalovirus exposure and HLA in healthy donors. Findings and limits, study-wide: In a later analysis, common viral pathogens appeared linked to several of the most significant clusters. By a later analysis, the bulk of CMV-associated TCR beta chains appeared HLA-restricted. Clonal expansion, a later analysis showed, was greater in HLA-associated TCR beta chains than in equally common others.

The PCR contained 60 Vbeta and 13 Jbeta primers. Libraries were prepared by immunoSEQ multiplex PCR; TCRdb keeps only in-frame clonotypes and omits some of them. The sample shows approximately 70,000 clones, 65% to 75% of them seen only once. Every donor was a healthy person donating bone marrow. Germline CDR1 is MNHNS and CDR2 is SASEGT. With 4 bases removed from V and 2 bases from J, the gap between germline ends came to 15 bases. The CDR3 has 15 amino acids. Only one count was recorded for this clone. The target antigen is unknown. Sequenced material: PBMCs. J is TRBJ2-7 and V is TRBV6-1; D possibly corresponds to TRBD2 (5 bases). This receptor was identified in a man aged 35 to 55 in good health and CMV-seropositive. This chain's CDR3 is CASSGGPKATYEQYF. The CDR3 DNA reads TGTGCCAGCAGTGGCGGGCCAAAGGCGACCTACGAGCAGTACTTC.